This passage covers 6 T cell receptor beta chains from one sample sequenced in a study of blood T cell repertoires in COVID-19. The data were produced by immunoSEQ multiplex PCR, yet TCRdb's version contains in-frame clones alone and is incomplete. Of 130,000 or so clones listed, around 80% are singletons. The sample taken for sequencing was PBMCs or T cells enriched from blood (not recorded which). All receptors come from a man aged 40-49 years with acute COVID-19.

The genes are TRBV2 and TRBJ1-2, with 8 bases that match TRBD1. Germline V gene data show CDR1 as SNHLY and CDR2 as FYNNEI. The CDR3 has 16 residues. Trimming removed 2 bases from V and 5 bases from J; junction bases left unmatched: 10. This chain's CDR3 is CASSESFAGQGYGYTF. CDR3 coding DNA: TGTGCCAGCAGTGAATCATTTGCAGGACAGGGATATGGCTACACCTTC.

V and J are TRBV19 and TRBJ1-2, with D perhaps matching TRBD1 (5 bases). The germline V gene has CDR1 LNHDA and CDR2 SQIVND (reference sequence). This CDR3 comprises 18 residues. V dropped 10 bases and J dropped 4 bases, with 31 bases sitting between them. For the CDR3, the DNA is TGTGCCACCACGGGAGGAGGTGGAGGGACTCGTAACTCCTATGGCTACACCTTC. Its protein is CATTGGGGGTRNSYGYTF. Using reference TRBV19 and TRBJ1-2 for the parts outside the CDR3, the full variable domain is DGGITQSPKYLFRKEGQNVTLSCEQNLNHDAMYWYRQDPGQGLRLIYYSQIVNDFQKGDIAEGYSVSREKKESFPLTVTSAQKNPTAFYLCATTGGGGGTRNSYGYTFGSGTRLTVV.

This chain joins TRBV5-5 and TRBJ1-2, with 7 bases identical to TRBD1. Losses at the gene ends were 1 base for V and 5 bases for J; bases not matched to a gene: 11. CDR1 SGHKS and CDR2 YYEKEE come from the germline V gene (reference sequence). This CDR3 is 16 amino acids long. This CDR3 reads CASSLRQGEVLYGYTF. CDR3 nucleotide sequence: TGTGCCAGCAGCTTGCGGCAGGGGGAGGTTTTATATGGCTACACCTTC. Variable domain in full (rest from reference TRBV5-5 and TRBJ1-2): DAGVTQSPTHLIKTRGQQVTLRCSPISGHKSVSWYQQVLGQGPQFIFQYYEKEERGRGNFPDRFSARQFPNYSSELNVNALLLGDSALYLCASSLRQGEVLYGYTFGSGTRLTVV.

The CDR3 DNA reads TGCGCCAGCAGCTTTGGGGGCGCCTTCCCAGATACGCAGTATTTT. Its protein product is CASSFGGAFPDTQYF. The chain recombines TRBV5-1 with TRBJ2-3, with D possibly being TRBD1 (6 bases). V lost 2 bases to trimming and J lost 4 bases, with 14 bases between them. Germline CDR1 is SGHRS and CDR2 is YFSETQ. The CDR3 is 15 amino acids.

The V and J genes are TRBV6-5 and TRBJ2-1; D is perhaps TRBD2 (6 bases). V lost 0 bases and J lost 3, with 9 bases in between. The CDR3 spans 15 residues. The germline CDR1 and CDR2 sequences are MNHEY and SVGAGI. CDR3 nucleotide sequence: TGTGCCAGCAGTTACTCTCCGGGAGACTACAATGAGCAGTTCTTC. Translating it yields CASSYSPGDYNEQFF.

This sequence joins TRBV11-2 and TRBJ2-7; TRBD1 aligns across 7 bases. This CDR3 spans 16 amino acids. Germline V gives CDR1 SGHAT, CDR2 FQNNGV. The J segment lost 1 base and the V segment lost 3 bases, leaving 9 bases of the junction unmatched. The CDR3 sequence is CASSFRDSGESYEQYF. The CDR3 DNA follows: TGTGCCAGCAGCTTCCGGGACAGTGGGGAGTCCTACGAGCAGTACTTC.